This TCR beta chain comes out of a study of shared clonotypes between healthy human individuals. Overall study context: Samples came from a couple of female and three male donors aged 18 to 49.

The count of this clone is one. TCRdb's copy holds only in-frame clones and misses some; the assay was immunoSEQ multiplex PCR. The sample holds 2 million to 2.5 million clones, approximately 95% seen once. Naive CD8 cells comprised CD45RO-negative, CCR7-positively selected cells, excluding terminally differentiated effector memory CD45RA+ cells. Germline loops: CDR1 MGHRA, CDR2 YSYEKL. V lost 1 base to trimming and J lost 0 bases, with 12 bases between them. This CDR3 has 16 residues. The TCR originated in a man between 18 and 35 years old in good health. The sequenced sample was naive CD8+ T cells sorted from blood. The rearrangement links TRBV4-1 to TRBJ1-1; D is uncertain. CDR3 region: CASSQARWQMNTEAFF. CDR3 nucleotide sequence: TGCGCCAGCAGCCAAGCGAGGTGGCAGATGAACACTGAAGCTTTCTTT.